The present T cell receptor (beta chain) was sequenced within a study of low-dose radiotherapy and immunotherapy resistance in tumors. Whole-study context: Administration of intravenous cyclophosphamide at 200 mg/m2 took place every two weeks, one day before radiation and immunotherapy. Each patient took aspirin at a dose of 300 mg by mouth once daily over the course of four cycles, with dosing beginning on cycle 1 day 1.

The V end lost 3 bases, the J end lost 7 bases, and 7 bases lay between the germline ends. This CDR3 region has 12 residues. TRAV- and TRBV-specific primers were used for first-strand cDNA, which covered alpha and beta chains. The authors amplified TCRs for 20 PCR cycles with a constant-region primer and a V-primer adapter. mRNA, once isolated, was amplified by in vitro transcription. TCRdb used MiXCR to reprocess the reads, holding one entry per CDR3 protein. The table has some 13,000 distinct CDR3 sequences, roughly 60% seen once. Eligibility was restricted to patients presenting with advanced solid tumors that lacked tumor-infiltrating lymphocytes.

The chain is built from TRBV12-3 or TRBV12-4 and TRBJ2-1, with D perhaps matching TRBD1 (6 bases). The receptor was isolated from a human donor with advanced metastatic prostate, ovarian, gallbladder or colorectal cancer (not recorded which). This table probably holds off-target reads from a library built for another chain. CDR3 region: CASSFRGNEQFF. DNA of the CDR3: TGTGCCAGCAGTTTCAGGGGAAATGAGCAGTTCTTC.